Listed below are T cell receptor beta chains from one sample, sequenced in a study of blood T cell repertoires in COVID-19. Sequenced by immunoSEQ multiplex PCR; TCRdb stores in-frame clones only, minus some. The sample shows a few hundred thousand clones, around 87% of them seen only once. The sequenced material came from peripheral blood. These TCRs come from a woman in her 30s with COVID-19, enrolled during active disease. The CDR3 runs from the conserved cysteine through the conserved F or W. A D gene is named only where the DNA matches it firmly. For some rows the clone size is stated as once, few or many, or as a class when expanded; others skip it.

d_call	v_call	j_call	clone_size	cdr3_nt	cdr3_aa
NA	TRBV5-1	TRBJ2-3	NA	TGCGCCAGCAGCGGCGGGACTCCTAGCACAGATACGCAGTATTTT	CASSGGTPSTDTQYF
NA	TRBV20-1	TRBJ1-2	NA	TGCAGTGCTCCATGGGCAGGCGGCTACACCTTC	CSAPWAGGYTF
NA	TRBV7-2	TRBJ2-7	NA	TGTGCCAGCAGCCCGAGCGGGACAGGACTCTACGAGCAGTACTTC	CASSPSGTGLYEQYF
NA	TRBV24-1	TRBJ1-4	NA	TGTGCCACCAGTGATTTTCAGGGGTCGGATGAAAAACTGTTTTTT	CATSDFQGSDEKLFF
NA	TRBV6-5	TRBJ2-2	NA	TGTGCCAGCAGTTCGGTCGGGGAGCTGTTTTTT	CASSSVGELFF
TRBD1	TRBV27	TRBJ2-2	NA	TGTGCCAGCAGTTTATTCAGGGGGCACACCGGGGAGCTGTTTTTT	CASSLFRGHTGELFF
NA	TRBV2	TRBJ2-5	NA	TGTGCCAGCAGTGCCTTACAGGGACCACAAGAGACCCAGTACTTC	CASSALQGPQETQYF
NA	TRBV24-1	TRBJ2-5	NA	TGTGCCACCAGTGATGCGGACAATCAAGAGACCCAGTACTTC	CATSDADNQETQYF
NA	TRBV12-3/TRBV12-4	TRBJ1-2	NA	TGTGCCAGCAGTTTAAGCTTGAGCTATGGCTACACCTTC	CASSLSLSYGYTF
TRBD1	TRBV10-3	TRBJ1-4	NA	TGTGCCATCAGTGCTGACAGGGACGCTAATGAAAAACTGTTTTTT	CAISADRDANEKLFF
TRBD1	TRBV5-4	TRBJ2-5	once	TGTGCCAGCAGCGAGGGACAGGGTCGAGAGACCCAGTACTTC	CASSEGQGRETQYF
NA	TRBV7-2	TRBJ2-7	NA	TGTGCCAGCAGCTTAGGCAGGGTCTACGAGCAGTACTTC	CASSLGRVYEQYF
TRBD2	TRBV30	TRBJ2-3	NA	TGTGCCTGGAGTGCGACTAGCGCCCCAGATACGCAGTATTTT	CAWSATSAPDTQYF
TRBD2	TRBV30	TRBJ2-2	NA	TGTGCCTGGAGTTATAGCGGGGTACGAGGCGGGGAGCTGTTTTTT	CAWSYSGVRGGELFF
TRBD2	TRBV2	TRBJ2-3	few	TGTGCCAGCAGTGAAGAAATAGCGGGATCCACAGATACGCAGTATTTT	CASSEEIAGSTDTQYF
TRBD1	TRBV4-1	TRBJ1-5	once	TGCGCCAGCAGCCAAGCGTCTAGTGGAGGGGGCGCTTGGCAGCCCCAGCATTTT	CASSQASSGGGAWQPQHF
TRBD1	TRBV4-3	TRBJ2-2	NA	TGCGCCAGCAGCCAAGATAACGGACAGGGGGCTGGCGGGGAGCTGTTTTTT	CASSQDNGQGAGGELFF
NA	TRBV6-6	TRBJ1-3	NA	TGTGCCAGCAGATTGGGGGGGGCTGGAAACACCATATATTTT	CASRLGGAGNTIYF
TRBD1	TRBV5-4	TRBJ1-1	NA	TGTGCCAGCAGCCCCCGGGACAGGTACACTGAAGCTTTCTTT	CASSPRDRYTEAFF
TRBD2	TRBV7-9	TRBJ2-7	NA	TGTGCCAGCAGCCAGGGACTAGTTGGGGTCTCCTACGAGCAGTACTTC	CASSQGLVGVSYEQYF
TRBD1	TRBV7-8	TRBJ2-5	NA	TGTGCCAGCAGCGTGACAGGGGGCCTAGAGACCCAGTACTTC	CASSVTGGLETQYF
NA	TRBV6-4	TRBJ2-2	few	TGTGCCAGCAGTGAGGGGGCGGGAGACACCGGGGAGCTGTTTTTT	CASSEGAGDTGELFF
TRBD1	TRBV7-3	TRBJ2-2	NA	TGTGCCAGCAGCTTAAACAGGGGGACGGGCGGGGAGCTGTTTTTT	CASSLNRGTGGELFF
TRBD1	TRBV5-5	TRBJ2-7	once	TGTGCCAGCAGCTTGGTTTGGGACAGGGTCTACGAGCAGTACTTC	CASSLVWDRVYEQYF
TRBD2	TRBV27	TRBJ2-1	NA	TGTGCCAGCAGTTCCGGGAGGGGGATTTACAATGAGCAGTTCTTC	CASSSGRGIYNEQFF
NA	TRBV14	TRBJ1-6	NA	TGTGCCAGCAGCCAAGTGCCGTCCGGGGTGGGTAATTCACCCCTCCACTTT	CASSQVPSGVGNSPLHF
NA	TRBV7-8	TRBJ1-5	NA	TGTGCCAGCAGCTTAGGATCAGTTAGCAATCAGCCCCAGCATTTT	CASSLGSVSNQPQHF
NA	TRBV24-1	TRBJ1-5	NA	TGTGCCACCAGTGATTTCGCCTCCGGGCAGCCCCAGCATTTT	CATSDFASGQPQHF